Presented here are 2 T cell receptor beta chains from one specimen sequenced in a study of T cell clones after liver transplantation. TCRdb's table, derived via immunoSEQ multiplex PCR, lists solely in-frame clones and lacks some. The table includes some 9,000 clones, approximately 79% detected once. The material sequenced was CD8+ T cells from blood, taken before liver transplant. These receptors all come from a human donor who received a liver transplant.

The chain carries TRBV6-5 and TRBJ2-7; 8 positions agree with TRBD1. The CDR3 spans 14 residues. Germline V CDR1 and CDR2: MNHEY, SVGAGI. V dropped 6 bases and J dropped 5; count of bases not matched to a gene: 9. CDR3: CASSTGTGFNEQYF. The CDR3 DNA follows: TGTGCCAGCAGCACCGGGACAGGCTTCAACGAGCAGTACTTC.

A few counts support this clone. The chain joins TRBV5-4 to TRBJ1-1, with 10 bases aligning to TRBD1. With 3 bases clipped from V and 7 bases from J, the junction kept 6 bases outside the gene matches. CDR1 and CDR2 from the germline V gene are SGHNT and YYREEE (reference sequence). This CDR3 has 14 residues. CDR3 DNA sequence: TGTGCCAGCAGCTGGGGACAGGGGTCTGATGAAGCTTTCTTT. Translation: CASSWGQGSDEAFF.